The 31 T cell receptor beta chains below all came from one sample that was sequenced in a study of T cell responses to AZD1222 COVID-19 vaccine. The protocol was immunoSEQ multiplex PCR, while the TCRdb copy is restricted to in-frame clones and leaves out a portion. The sample carries about 55,000 clones, nearly 90% recorded once. Sample: peripheral blood, taken on day 0 of AZD1222 vaccination. The receptors derive from an adult in good health.

V is TRBV12-3 or TRBV12-4 and J is TRBJ1-5; D uncertain. V shed 6 bases and J shed 4 bases, with 10 bases lying between them. The CDR3 loop spans 13 amino acids. CDR3 loop: CASSFGDNQPQHF. In DNA, the CDR3 is TGTGCCAGCAGCTTCGGGGATAATCAGCCCCAGCATTTT.

The chain links TRBV6-5 to TRBJ1-2; 10 bases agree with TRBD1. The germline CDR1 and CDR2 sequences are MNHEY and SVGAGI. Unmatched junction bases numbered 9, after V lost 7 bases and J lost 7 bases. The CDR3 has 14 amino acids. The CDR3 DNA is TGTGCCAGCATGCCGGGACAGGGGTACGGTGGCTACACCTTC. Its protein is CASMPGQGYGGYTF.

The J gene is TRBJ1-3, the V gene TRBV16, with D perhaps TRBD1 (5 bases). V gave up 0 bases and J gave up 2 bases, with 14 bases separating them. Germline V gene sequence: CDR1 KGHSY, CDR2 FQNENV. CDR3 length: 17 residues. The CDR3 loop is CASSQSSRTLPGNTIYF. CDR3 nucleotide sequence: TGTGCCAGCAGCCAATCGTCAAGGACACTACCTGGAAACACCATATATTTT. The entire variable domain, with the rest obtained from reference TRBV16 and TRBJ1-3, is as follows: GEEVAQTPKHLVRGEGQKAKLYCAPIKGHSYVFWYQQVLKNEFKFLISFQNENVFDETGMPKERFSAKCLPNSPCSLEIQATKLEDSAVYFCASSQSSRTLPGNTIYFGEGSWLTVV.

This clone was detected a few times. The chain combines TRBV7-9 with TRBJ1-1; no firm D call. This CDR3 region has 11 residues. Trimming stripped 4 bases from V and 7 bases from J, with 7 bases between. Germline V gene sequence: CDR1 SEHNR, CDR2 FQNEAQ (reference sequence). In nucleotides, the CDR3 is TGTGCCAGCAGCTCCTTAAATGAAGCTTTCTTT. Translating it yields CASSSLNEAFF.

CDR3 region: CASSRSGSGSGTEAFF. CDR3 DNA sequence: TGTGCCAGCAGTCGGAGTGGCTCCGGGAGCGGCACTGAAGCTTTCTTT. The rearrangement joins TRBV13 to TRBJ1-1; no firm D call. CDR3 length: 16 amino acids. V gave up 6 bases and J gave up 4 bases, with 21 bases separating them. Germline V gives CDR1 PRHDT, CDR2 FYEKMQ (reference sequence).

The chain uses TRBV5-8 and TRBJ2-2, with D possibly matching TRBD1 (6 bases). The CDR3 covers 16 residues. Germline CDR1 SGHTS, CDR2 YDEGEE. The ends were cut back, 1 base at V and 1 base at J, with 11 bases in the middle. The CDR3 sequence is CASSLRTALNTGELFF. As DNA, the CDR3 is TGTGCCAGCAGCTTGCGGACAGCCTTGAACACCGGGGAGCTGTTTTTT.

This chain uses TRBV18 with TRBJ1-1; 8 positions match TRBD1. Germline CDR1 KGHSH, CDR2 LQKENI. V lost 0 bases to trimming and J lost 1 base; unmatched junction nucleotides: 10. CDR3 length: 18 residues. The CDR3 region is CASSPPDRVSMANTEAFF. CDR3 coding DNA: TGTGCCAGCTCACCACCGGACAGGGTGTCGATGGCGAACACTGAAGCTTTCTTT. The entire variable domain, with the rest obtained from reference TRBV18 and TRBJ1-1, is as follows: NAGVMQNPRHLVRRRGQEARLRCSPMKGHSHVYWYRQLPEEGLKFMVYLQKENIIDESGMPKERFSAEFPKEGPSILRIQQVVRGDSAAYFCASSPPDRVSMANTEAFFGQGTRLTVV.

The chain couples TRBV7-2 to TRBJ2-4; no clear D. The CDR3 spans 14 residues. V was pared by 1 base and J by 8 bases, with 12 bases between. Germline CDR1 and CDR2: SGHTA and FQGNSA. The CDR3: CASSLDGPLDIQYF. CDR3 nucleotide sequence: TGTGCCAGCAGCTTAGACGGCCCGCTGGACATTCAGTACTTC.

The chain couples TRBV2 to TRBJ1-4, with D possibly matching TRBD1 (5 bases). Looked up from germline, CDR1 is SNHLY and CDR2 is FYNNEI. The length of the CDR3 is 15 residues. Trimming pared 4 bases from V and 8 bases from J, leaving 17 bases between. CDR3: CASSAPSGRSEKLFF. As DNA, the CDR3 is TGTGCCAGCAGTGCCCCGTCGGGGCGGTCGGAAAAACTGTTTTTT.

The V gene is TRBV4-1, the J gene TRBJ2-7, with a weak D call TRBD1 (6 bases). Trimming cost V 1 base and J 3 bases, with 10 bases left between them. The germline V gene encodes CDR1 MGHRA and CDR2 YSYEKL. The CDR3 loop spans 14 amino acids. The CDR3 sequence is CASSQAQGIYEQYF. DNA for the CDR3: TGCGCCAGCAGCCAAGCACAGGGTATCTACGAGCAGTACTTC.

The chain couples TRBV5-4 to TRBJ2-2, with D possibly being TRBD1 or TRBD2 (6 bases each). The CDR3 extends over 17 amino acids. Germline loops: CDR1 SGHNT, CDR2 YYREEE (reference sequence). Trimming stripped 0 bases from V and 2 bases from J, with 14 bases between. CDR3 region: CASSLATGASNTGELFF. DNA for the CDR3: TGTGCCAGCAGCTTGGCCACGGGGGCGAGTAACACCGGGGAGCTGTTTTTT.

The rearrangement joins TRBV27 to TRBJ2-7; D ambiguous. Deletions cut 0 bases from V and 3 bases from J, with 9 bases between. The V gene's germline CDR1 is MNHEY and CDR2 SMNVEV (reference sequence). The length of the CDR3 is 14 residues. This CDR3 reads CASSLSRTRYEQYF. CDR3 bases: TGTGCCAGCAGTTTATCTAGGACGCGCTACGAGCAGTACTTC.

The gene calls are TRBV29-1 and TRBJ1-1; the D is unclear. The germline V gene has CDR1 SQVTM and CDR2 ANQGSEA. This CDR3 spans 13 amino acids. The ends were cut back, 1 base at V and 5 bases at J, with 11 bases in the middle. Here the CDR3 DNA reads TGCAGCGTTGAAGTAGGGTTACAGACTGAAGCTTTCTTT. Amino acid sequence: CSVEVGLQTEAFF.

This chain joins TRBV19 and TRBJ2-7; 11 bases agree with TRBD1. V dropped 10 bases and J dropped 3; count of bases not matched to a gene: 5. Germline assignment: CDR1 LNHDA and CDR2 SQIVND (reference sequence). The CDR3 runs 13 residues. CDR3 sequence reads: CATEGQGGYEQYF. The DNA for the CDR3 is TGTGCCACCGAGGGACAGGGGGGCTACGAGCAGTACTTC.

The V call is TRBV7-8, the J call TRBJ1-2, with a weak D call TRBD1 (5 bases). Germline CDR1 and CDR2: SGHVS and FQNEAQ. The CDR3 runs 15 residues. V gave up 1 base and J gave up 5 bases, with 14 bases separating them. The CDR3 reads CASSLDPGSGYGYTF. The CDR3 DNA is TGTGCCAGCAGCTTAGATCCAGGGTCGGGTTATGGCTACACCTTC. Variable domain in full (rest from reference TRBV7-8 and TRBJ1-2): GAGVSQSPRYKVAKRGQDVALRCDPISGHVSLFWYQQALGQGPEFLTYFQNEAQLDKSGLPSDRFFAERPEGSVSTLKIQRTQQEDSAVYLCASSLDPGSGYGYTFGSGTRLTVV.

This clone appeared a few times. The chain carries TRBV13 and TRBJ2-6, with a tentative D call TRBD1 (6 bases). V lost 4 bases and J 0 bases, leaving 13 bases between the germline ends. Germline CDR1 reads PRHDT; CDR2 reads FYEKMQ (reference sequence). The CDR3 has 17 residues. CDR3 amino acids: CASSSQGSSSGANVLTF. The CDR3 region has the DNA TGTGCCAGCAGCTCACAGGGAAGTAGCTCTGGGGCCAACGTCCTGACTTTC. Based on the CDR3 plus reference TRBV13 and TRBJ2-6, the full variable domain is AAGVIQSPRHLIKEKRETATLKCYPIPRHDTVYWYQQGPGQDPQFLISFYEKMQSDKGSIPDRFSAQQFSDYHSELNMSSLELGDSALYFCASSSQGSSSGANVLTFGAGSRLTVL.

This clone appeared once. The chain combines TRBV12-2 with TRBJ1-2; no DNA check was done on the table's D call, TRBD1. TRBV12-2 is deemed a pseudogene. The CDR3 length is 15 residues. CDR3 protein: CASRLRTGPNYGYTF. The CDR3 coding sequence is TGTGCAAGTCGCCTTAGGACAGGACCTAACTATGGCTACACCTTC.

The V and J genes are TRBV19 and TRBJ1-5; D not certain. V lost 7 bases to trimming and J lost 1 base, with 11 bases between them. Germline loops: CDR1 LNHDA, CDR2 SQIVND (reference sequence). The CDR3 has 14 amino acids. The DNA for the CDR3 is TGTGCCAGTATAGGGCCTGGAAGCAATCAGCCCCAGCATTTT. Its translation: CASIGPGSNQPQHF.

CDR3 loop: CASSGGQGSGNTIYF. The CDR3 nucleotides are TGTGCCAGCAGCGGTGGACAGGGCTCTGGAAACACCATATATTTT. The V and J genes are TRBV7-9 and TRBJ1-3, with 8 bases matching TRBD1. V shed 5 bases, J shed 0 bases, and the junction held 3 bases outside the gene matches. Germline CDR1 and CDR2: SEHNR and FQNEAQ (reference sequence). The CDR3 runs to 15 residues.

The rearrangement links TRBV5-8 to TRBJ2-2, with D uncertain. The germline V gene has CDR1 SGHTS and CDR2 YDEGEE. This CDR3 contains 16 residues. Trimming cost V 1 base and J 0 bases, with 10 bases left between them. This chain's CDR3 is CASSLKLASNTGELFF. In DNA, the CDR3 is TGTGCCAGCAGCTTGAAACTGGCTTCGAACACCGGGGAGCTGTTTTTT.

For this clone: At the DNA level, this CDR3 is encoded by other sequences in the same sample as well. The V and J genes are TRBV11-2 and TRBJ1-1; D uncertain. The germline gives CDR1 SGHAT, CDR2 FQNNGV. Trimming cost V 1 base and J 2 bases, with 5 bases left between them. The CDR3 has 13 residues. The DNA of the CDR3 is TGTGCCAGCAGCTTAGGGGCTAACACTGAAGCTTTCTTT. Translated: CASSLGANTEAFF.

The chain combines TRBV3-1 (or the pseudogene TRBV3-2) with TRBJ1-3; D is uncertain. Deletions cut 1 base from V and 3 bases from J, with 16 bases between. Looked up from germline, CDR1 is LGHDT and CDR2 is YNNKEL (reference sequence). The CDR3 length is 17 residues. The CDR3 nucleotides are TGTGCCAGCAGCCAAGTATACCCGGTAAGGTTTGGAAACACCATATATTTT. Its translation: CASSQVYPVRFGNTIYF.

The chain has TRBV15 and TRBJ1-2; 7 nucleotides match TRBD1. This CDR3 is 15 amino acids long. Germline values: CDR1 LNHNV, CDR2 YYDKDF (reference sequence). V lost 0 bases and J lost 2; bases outside the gene matches: 3. The CDR3 loop is CATSRDWDRNYGYTF. In DNA, the CDR3 is TGTGCCACCAGCAGAGATTGGGACAGAAACTATGGCTACACCTTC.

The chain carries TRBV6-5 and TRBJ2-3; possible D gene TRBD2, 6 bases. The germline V and J ends were trimmed by 4 bases and 4 bases, with 15 bases remaining between them. Germline V gene data show CDR1 as MNHEY and CDR2 as SVGAGI. The length of the CDR3 is 15 residues. The CDR3 protein is CASSSRGIGSDTQYF. DNA of the CDR3: TGTGCCAGCAGTTCCCGGGGGATTGGGTCAGATACGCAGTATTTT.

This clone was seen only a few times. The chain employs TRBV7-9 and TRBJ1-2, with a possible D match to TRBD1 (6 bases). This CDR3 has 15 residues. CDR1 SEHNR and CDR2 FQNEAQ come from the germline V gene (reference sequence). Deletions cut 4 bases from V and 8 bases from J, with 20 bases between. The CDR3 region has the DNA TGTGCCAGCAGCTCTACCGGGCAGGGGCCCGGGGGCTACACCTTC. Translation: CASSSTGQGPGGYTF. The variable domain in full, with the rest retrieved from reference TRBV7-9 and TRBJ1-2, is DTGVSQNPRHKITKRGQNVTFRCDPISEHNRLYWYRQTLGQGPEFLTYFQNEAQLEKSRLLSDRFSAERPKGSFSTLEIQRTEQGDSAMYLCASSSTGQGPGGYTFGSGTRLTVV.

The CDR3 spells CASSPDPSNYGYTF. The CDR3 DNA reads as TGTGCCAGCAGTCCCGACCCGTCCAACTATGGCTACACCTTC. The rearrangement uses TRBV28 and TRBJ1-2; D unresolved. V lost 5 bases, J lost 2 bases, and 12 bases lay in between. This CDR3 has 14 residues. Germline V gene lookup returns CDR1 MDHEN and CDR2 SYDVKM.

The chain carries TRBV5-6 and TRBJ2-5; 12 bases are a match to TRBD1. J was trimmed by 6 bases and V by 4 bases; bases with no gene match: 13. This CDR3 has 17 residues. From germline, CDR1 is SGHDT and CDR2 YYEEEE. This CDR3 reads CASSGKGQGAVFKTQYF. In DNA form, the CDR3 reads TGTGCCAGCAGCGGGAAGGGACAGGGGGCGGTTTTTAAGACCCAGTACTTC.

CDR3 residues: CASSLSMGGAGGYTF. The CDR3 DNA reads TGTGCCAGCAGTTTATCGATGGGAGGGGCCGGTGGCTACACCTTC. The V gene is TRBV27, the J gene TRBJ1-2; tentative D call: TRBD1 (5 bases). This CDR3 is built from 15 residues. V was cut by 0 bases and J by 7 bases, with 15 bases left in between. The germline gives CDR1 MNHEY, CDR2 SMNVEV (reference sequence).

The chain uses TRBV29-1 and TRBJ1-1; D might be TRBD1 (5 bases). CDR1 and CDR2 (germline): SQVTM, ANQGSEA. V lost 4 bases to trimming and J lost 6 bases, with 12 bases between them. This CDR3 has 12 amino acids. CDR3 in amino acids: CSVVVRAAEAFF. The CDR3 DNA reads as TGCAGCGTTGTCGTCAGGGCGGCTGAAGCTTTCTTT.

The rearrangement links TRBV9 to TRBJ2-5; unclear D gene. This CDR3 is 17 amino acids long. Germline V gene data show CDR1 as SGDLS and CDR2 as YYNGEE. V was shortened by 2 bases and J by 4 bases, with 21 bases between the two germline ends. This chain's CDR3 is CASSVSDGPRSRETQYF. In DNA, the CDR3 is TGTGCCAGCAGCGTGTCTGATGGGCCTCGCTCCAGAGAGACCCAGTACTTC.

The chain recombines TRBV5-1 with TRBJ1-6, with TRBD1 identical over 7 bases. Losses at the gene ends were 0 bases for V and 10 bases for J; bases not matched to a gene: 7. The CDR3 is made up of 15 amino acids. Germline V lookup: CDR1 SGHRS, CDR2 YFSETQ. The CDR3 sequence is CASSLGGAGGSPLHF. CDR3 DNA: TGCGCCAGCAGCTTGGGCGGGGCAGGGGGGTCACCCCTCCACTTT.